The T cell receptor (beta chain) under discussion was sequenced for a study of beta chain features in type 1 diabetes listed by TCRdb under 2018. In the study overall: No differences in mean age, gender distribution, total cell number or subset yield were found between patients and healthy donors. In the study, recently diagnosed type 1 diabetes patients and matched healthy donors were compared on the TCRB repertoires of their sorted circulating CD4+ T cell subsets. Whereas all 30 or so donors provided naive and central memory subsets, regulatory and stem cell-like memory subsets were isolated from just 8 patients and roughly eight healthy donors. A total of some 110 million sorted cells were examined across all samples, and the number of cells per subset was strongly correlated with RNA yield. General conclusions and limits of the study: Naive, central memory and regulatory TCRB repertoires appeared more similar among patients than among healthy donors. Because cDNA rather than genomic DNA was sequenced, highly expressing activated cells could have been over-represented, although no difference in activation and CD3 levels was found between groups. Type 1 diabetes patients showed a moderate but significant shortening of TCRB CDR3 length in all four CD4+ subsets. Patients with type 1 diabetes made fewer insertions and deleted more nucleotides at VDJ recombination sites, implying thymic rearrangement abnormalities. Because small numbers of individuals were included in the HLA sub-analyses, any influence of HLA type on TCRB rearrangement was left unresolved. PCR might favor shorter templates, but patient and control samples were amplified and corrected together, so any skew would affect both groups equally.

Taken from cysteine to phenylalanine, the CDR3 has 15 residues. Of the read, only the CDR3 DNA is kept; its 45 bases are in frame from base 1. CDR1 MDHEN and CDR2 SYDVKM were looked up in the germline V gene. V is pared back by 4 bases and J by 1 base, with 13 bases lying between the germline termini. Each donor gave one peripheral blood draw, approximately 100 mL on average, collected into heparinised tubes. Naive, central memory, regulatory and stem cell-like memory CD4+ T cells were sorted on a BD FACSAria II using a panel including CD45RO, CCR7, CD25, CD127, CD95 and CD27. Purity was above 95% for every sorted population. Right away, PBMCs were isolated by Lymphoprep density gradient centrifugation and were stained directly, with no culture step. Samples were stained and sorted in pairs, with one healthy donor and one patient per experiment, so that batch effects were minimized. Turning to this clone: Its antigen is not yet known. No qualities accompany the bases; no much larger clone lies one base away.

The High Capacity cDNA Reverse Transcription Kit was used to reverse transcribe all of the isolated RNA, meaning that expressed TCRB transcripts were what got sequenced. Deep immunoSEQ sequencing was applied to naive, central memory and regulatory T cell samples, giving an average of roughly 3.3 million total reads per sample. Sorted cells were lysed in RLT buffer and RNA was extracted with DNase-treated RNeasy Micro or Mini kits, depending on cell number. To prevent cross-contamination, each cell subset was processed individually, whereas patient and healthy donor samples were processed jointly. The immunoSEQ multiplex PCR was used to amplify TCRB sequences from cDNA, yielding 87-bp fragments that span the CDR3 region. Amplicons were sequenced on the Illumina HiSeq platform. Per the original workflow: PCR bias was computationally corrected using synthetic template baselines, reads within Hamming distance 2 were collapsed, and singletons that could not be merged were discarded. Reads were aligned to IMGT to assign V, D and J genes, CDR3 length, and insertions or deletions at six rearrangement sites. Within each subset, clonotype counts were normalized to sorted cell number, and only after that were true diversity and Gini coefficients computed with the tcR R package. The overlap coefficient, calculated on TCRB nucleotide sequences, was used to measure repertoire sharing. TCRdb re-hosts the immuneACCESS table, in-frame sequences only. Its copies lack some clones; in the studies checked, an unresolved V gene accounts for under half of them, and the cause for the rest is not known. The DNA was the basis for D and trimming; V, J and clone size are from that table. Here the sample has over 150,000 clones; approximately 13% occur a single time. The top ten clonotypes cover roughly 0.6% of the sample.

The rearranged chain carries TRBV28 and TRBJ2-5; TRBD2 is a possible D gene, resting on 6 matching bases. The material sequenced was central memory CD4+ T cells from blood. This TCR was sampled from a woman younger than 35 in good health. The nucleotide sequence is TGTGCCAGCAGTTCATCTTTGGGGGGCCAAGAGACCCAGTACTTC. This sequence encodes CASSSSLGGQETQYF.